The rows below give T cell receptor beta chains drawn from one sample of a study of blood T cell repertoires in COVID-19. Repertoires were generated with immunoSEQ multiplex PCR, while TCRdb's copy carries only in-frame clones and drops some. The sample lists approximately 40,000 clones, more than 85% occurring once. The sample was peripheral blood. These receptors originate from a man aged 50 to 60 in a cohort sampled during active COVID-19. The conserved cysteine and the conserved F or W are not part of the CDR3 here. The D gene is left open where the match is weak.

j_gene,v_gene,d_gene,CDR3aa
TRBJ2-5,TRBV29-1,-,SVEAGYQETQY
TRBJ2-5,TRBV28,-,ASSFLLVDSIGETQY
TRBJ2-1,TRBV24-1,TRBD2,ATRPGGHNEQF
TRBJ1-6,TRBV9,-,ASSEGADGNSPLH
TRBJ1-3,TRBV30,-,AWVGDGNTIY
TRBJ1-5,TRBV19,-,ASTLDSALVPQH
TRBJ2-5,TRBV5-1,-,ASSLEVGGQETQY
TRBJ2-7,TRBV9,-,ASSGGDSSYEQY
TRBJ2-5,TRBV7-9,-,ASGGLSAGSETQY
TRBJ2-1,TRBV6-5,-,ASSPRTRVDNEQF
TRBJ2-7,TRBV19,-,ASSPRLSSYEQY
TRBJ2-3,TRBV19,TRBD2,ASSSLLAGLDTQY
TRBJ2-1,TRBV2,TRBD2,GSSGGLIRGNEQF
TRBJ1-5,TRBV4-1,-,ASSQGLDSYSNQPQH
TRBJ2-7,TRBV7-8,-,ASSLEGRGSYEQY
TRBJ1-2,TRBV7-6,TRBD1,ASSHTTRQGYGYT
TRBJ1-2,TRBV2,-,ASTPHLRESGYGYT
TRBJ2-5,TRBV24-1,-,ATSDPWSQETQY
TRBJ2-3,TRBV7-6,TRBD2,ASSRRTSGGTTDTQY